A selection of T cell receptor beta chains follows, all from one sample in a study of blood T cell repertoires in COVID-19. Clones were sequenced by immunoSEQ multiplex PCR, and TCRdb holds only the in-frame ones, with some missing. This repertoire shows about 6,800 clones, roughly nine tenths found once; its top ten account for around a sixth. Sequencing was performed on peripheral blood. The receptors were gathered from a human donor in a cohort sampled during active COVID-19. Each CDR3 is given with its conserved first and last residue. D genes are given only for firm matches. Clone size, where shown, is once, few, many, or a class for clones that have expanded.

V gene	clone size	D gene	J gene	CDR3 DNA	CDR3 protein
TRBV10-2	NA	TRBD2	TRBJ2-5	TGCGCCAGCAGACCTAGCGGGGGGGCTGAAGAGACCCAGTACTTC	CASRPSGGAEETQYF
TRBV15	NA	NA	TRBJ2-5	TGTGCCACCAGCAGAGATGGGGAGGTAGAGACCCAGTACTTC	CATSRDGEVETQYF
TRBV30	NA	NA	TRBJ1-2	TGTGCCTGGAGTTCCGGGTCTAGCTTCGGCTACACCTTC	CAWSSGSSFGYTF
TRBV27	NA	NA	TRBJ2-7	TGTGCCAGCCGCAGGGATCCCTACGTGGAGCAGTACTTC	CASRRDPYVEQYF
TRBV28	NA	NA	TRBJ2-7	TGTGCCAGCAGCCCTTCTGGGCAGCCTGCCTACGAGCAGTACTTC	CASSPSGQPAYEQYF
TRBV5-1	NA	NA	TRBJ1-1	TGCGCCAGCAGCAAAAAACTAGACACTGAAGCTTTCTTT	CASSKKLDTEAFF
TRBV19	NA	TRBD1	TRBJ2-6	TGTGCCAGTAGTAAGACAGGGTCCGGGGCCAACGTCCTGACTTTC	CASSKTGSGANVLTF
TRBV2	once	TRBD1	TRBJ1-3	TGTGCCAGCAGTGAAACCCTTGGACAGGGTACCTCTGGAAACACCATATATTTT	CASSETLGQGTSGNTIYF
TRBV18	NA	TRBD2	TRBJ2-3	TGTGCCAGCTCACTAGCGGGAGTTGATACGCAGTATTTT	CASSLAGVDTQYF
TRBV18	NA	NA	TRBJ2-7	TGTGCCAGCTCACAGGCCGTCCAGGGCGCCAGCGAGCAGTACTTC	CASSQAVQGASEQYF
TRBV12-3/TRBV12-4	NA	NA	TRBJ2-5	TGTGCCAGCAGTTCTTATTCAGAGACCCAGTACTTC	CASSSYSETQYF
TRBV5-1	NA	TRBD1	TRBJ1-3	TGCGCCAGCAGCATGACAGGGTCTGGAAACACCATATATTTT	CASSMTGSGNTIYF
TRBV19	NA	NA	TRBJ2-3	TGTGCCAGTAGAAACCTCCGCGGGGCAGGGTTAAGTACAGATACGCAGTATTTT	CASRNLRGAGLSTDTQYF
TRBV9	NA	NA	TRBJ2-7	TGTGCCAGTACTAACAGGGCGAACTCCTACGAGCAGTACTTC	CASTNRANSYEQYF
TRBV7-2	NA	NA	TRBJ1-1	TGTGCCAGCAGCCTTTTGAACACTGAAGCTTTCTTT	CASSLLNTEAFF
TRBV5-8	NA	TRBD1	TRBJ1-4	TGTGCCAGCAGCCCGAGGAACAGGGGTAATGAAAAACTGTTTTTT	CASSPRNRGNEKLFF
TRBV12-3/TRBV12-4	NA	NA	TRBJ2-5	TGTGCCAGCAGTGGGGGCGGGGAGACCCAGTACTTC	CASSGGGETQYF
TRBV25-1	NA	NA	TRBJ2-5	TGTGCCAGCAGTGTGAGGGGGGGGGAAGAGACCCAGTACTTC	CASSVRGGEETQYF
TRBV7-3	NA	NA	TRBJ2-2	TGTGCCAGCAGCTTTCTTGAGGGGGAGCTGTTTTTT	CASSFLEGELFF
TRBV2	few	NA	TRBJ1-3	TGTGCCAGCAGTGAAATTCGGAGCTCTGGAAACACCATATATTTT	CASSEIRSSGNTIYF